This T cell receptor beta chain was sequenced for a study of T-cell reconstitution after alpha-beta-depleted transplantation in children. CDR3 length equals 17 residues. From germline, CDR1 is MDHEN and CDR2 SYDVKM. Germline trimming cut 1 base from V and 2 bases from J; bases unmatched to any gene: 10. The TCRbeta library was prepared with unique molecular identifiers. TCRdb fed the PCR reads into MiXCR, producing one record per CDR3 protein. The table includes about 350,000 distinct CDR3 sequences, roughly 16% detected once. Study observations and caveats: By one year post-transplant, T-cell counts and diversity largely arose from T cells that were newly produced.

In the case of this clonotype: Its antigen is not identified.

The sample consisted of PBMCs, mostly from graft donor cells, taken 360 days after TCRalphabeta/CD19-depleted stem cell transplant. The gene calls are TRBV28 and TRBJ2-7, with 8 bases fitting TRBD2. This receptor was taken from a male patient aged 2 to 10 who had a stem cell transplant for acute lymphoblastic leukemia, so the T cells may come from the graft donor. The CDR3 reads CASSLSSGRVVPYEQYF. CDR3 bases: TGTGCCAGCAGTTTATCGAGCGGGAGAGTGGTCCCCTACGAGCAGTACTTC. The entire variable domain, with the rest obtained from reference TRBV28 and TRBJ2-7, is as follows: DVKVTQSSRYLVKRTGEKVFLECVQDMDHENMFWYRQDPGLGLRLIYFSYDVKMKEKGDIPEGYSVSREKKERFSLILESASTNQTSMYLCASSLSSGRVVPYEQYFGPGTRLTVT.